This TCR beta chain was found in a study of graft-versus-host responses after intestinal transplantation. About this clone itself: Its specificity is not known. Other DNA sequences in this specimen translate into the identical CDR3.

The CDR3 extends over 13 amino acids. Trimming took 9 bases from V and 3 from J, leaving 12 bases between them. CDR1 and CDR2 (germline): MDHEN, SYDVKM. Libraries were prepared by immunoSEQ multiplex PCR; TCRdb keeps only in-frame clonotypes and omits some of them. The sample carries some 45,000 clones, roughly 94% recorded once. Study-wide results and caveats: GvH clones turned up in recipient marrow; some had shown up first in ileum or blood.

This clonotype was sampled from a human patient who received an intestinal transplant, so some T cells may come from the graft donor. The sequenced sample was PBMCs, obtained around 48 weeks after intestinal transplant. The rearrangement links TRBV28 to TRBJ1-5, with a weak D call TRBD1 (5 bases). CDR3 protein: CASRQGYNQPQHF. CDR3 nucleotide sequence: TGTGCCAGTAGGCAGGGTTACAATCAGCCCCAGCATTTT. Supplemented by reference TRBV28 and TRBJ1-5, the full variable domain reads DVKVTQSSRYLVKRTGEKVFLECVQDMDHENMFWYRQDPGLGLRLIYFSYDVKMKEKGDIPEGYSVSREKKERFSLILESASTNQTSMYLCASRQGYNQPQHFGDGTRLSIL.